Detailed here is one T cell receptor (beta chain). Enrollment of patients from Seattle took place during active infection, with longitudinal follow-up. Clones were sequenced by immunoSEQ multiplex PCR, and TCRdb holds only the in-frame ones, with some missing. The profile shows 80,000 to 100,000 clones, roughly 88% of them singletons. The sample comes from a study of blood T cell repertoires in COVID-19. Study background: The analysed material was cDNA or gDNA that came from T cells, B-cell-depleted T cells, or PBMCs.

V lost 0 bases, J lost 4 bases, and 4 bases lay in between. The germline gives CDR1 SGHDT, CDR2 YYEEEE. The CDR3 totals 12 residues. The chain couples TRBV5-6 to TRBJ1-2; D is unclear. The material sequenced was peripheral blood. This sequence was found in a man aged 45-65 years with COVID-19, enrolled during active disease. The CDR3 reads CASSLVSYGYTF. DNA of the CDR3: TGTGCCAGCAGCTTGGTCAGCTATGGCTACACCTTC.